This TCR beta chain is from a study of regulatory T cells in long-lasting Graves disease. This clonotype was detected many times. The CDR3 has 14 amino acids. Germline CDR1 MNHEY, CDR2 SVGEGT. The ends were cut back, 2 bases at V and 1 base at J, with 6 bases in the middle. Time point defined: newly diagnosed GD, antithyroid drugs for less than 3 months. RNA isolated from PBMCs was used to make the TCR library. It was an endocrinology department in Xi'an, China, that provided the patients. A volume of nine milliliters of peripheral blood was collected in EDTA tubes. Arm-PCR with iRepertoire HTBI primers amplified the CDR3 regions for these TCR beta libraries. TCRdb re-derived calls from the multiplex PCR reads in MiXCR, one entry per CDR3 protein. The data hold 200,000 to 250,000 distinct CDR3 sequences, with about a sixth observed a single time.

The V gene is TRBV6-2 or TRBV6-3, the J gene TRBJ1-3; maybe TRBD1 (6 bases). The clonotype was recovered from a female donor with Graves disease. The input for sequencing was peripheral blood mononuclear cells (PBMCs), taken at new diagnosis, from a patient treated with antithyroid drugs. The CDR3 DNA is TGTGCCAGCAGTTACGGACAGTCTGGAAACACCATATATTTT. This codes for CASSYGQSGNTIYF.